This T cell receptor beta chain came from a study of Ad26.COV2.S vaccination and SARS-CoV-2 variants. For the study at large: In the study, Ad26.COV2.S was injected intramuscularly once, or twice 56 days apart.

CDR3 length: 14 amino acids. Between the trimmed V and J ends, which lost 4 bases and 8 bases, there was a span of 16 bases. Per the germline V gene, CDR1 is SGDLS and CDR2 is YYNGEE. Specified treatment: approximately 18 received Ad26.COV2.S at low or high dose, single or two shots; several received placebo; per-sample allocation not given. The samples were gathered on day 63 after the first injection of vaccine or placebo. Clones were read by immunoSEQ multiplex PCR, and TCRdb kept only the in-frame ones, dropping some. Of 440,000 or so clones detected, about 92% appear once; the ten largest clones hold about 1.6%.

Source: peripheral blood, taken in a trial of Ad26.COV2.S vaccine versus placebo. The sequence derives from a person aged 18-65 years who received the Ad26.COV2.S COVID-19 vaccine or a placebo. The gene calls are TRBV9 and TRBJ2-1; a possible D gene is TRBD1 (6 bases). The CDR3 DNA follows: TGTGCCAGCAGCTCCCTCCGAGGGGGAGATGAGCAGTTCTTC. It encodes CASSSLRGGDEQFF. The complete variable domain, with remaining parts taken from reference TRBV9 and TRBJ2-1, reads DSGVTQTPKHLITATGQRVTLRCSPRSGDLSVYWYQQSLDQGLQFLIQYYNGEERAKGNILERFSAQQFPDLHSELNLSSLELGDSALYFCASSSLRGGDEQFFGPGTRLTVL.